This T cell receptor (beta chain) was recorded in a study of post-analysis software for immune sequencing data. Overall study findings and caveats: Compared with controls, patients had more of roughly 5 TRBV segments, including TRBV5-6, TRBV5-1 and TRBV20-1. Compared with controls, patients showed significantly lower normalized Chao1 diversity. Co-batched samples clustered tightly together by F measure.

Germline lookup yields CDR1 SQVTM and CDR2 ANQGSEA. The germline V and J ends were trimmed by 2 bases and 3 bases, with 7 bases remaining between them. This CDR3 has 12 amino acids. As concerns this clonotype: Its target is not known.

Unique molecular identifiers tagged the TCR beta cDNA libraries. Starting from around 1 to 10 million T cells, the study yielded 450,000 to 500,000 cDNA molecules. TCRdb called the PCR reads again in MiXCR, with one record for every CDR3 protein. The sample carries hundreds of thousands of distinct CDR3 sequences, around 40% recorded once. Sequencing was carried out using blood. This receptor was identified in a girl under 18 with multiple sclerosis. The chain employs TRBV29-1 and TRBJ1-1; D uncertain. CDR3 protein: CSVELGYTEAFF. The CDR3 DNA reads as TGCAGCGTTGAATTGGGATACACTGAAGCTTTCTTT.